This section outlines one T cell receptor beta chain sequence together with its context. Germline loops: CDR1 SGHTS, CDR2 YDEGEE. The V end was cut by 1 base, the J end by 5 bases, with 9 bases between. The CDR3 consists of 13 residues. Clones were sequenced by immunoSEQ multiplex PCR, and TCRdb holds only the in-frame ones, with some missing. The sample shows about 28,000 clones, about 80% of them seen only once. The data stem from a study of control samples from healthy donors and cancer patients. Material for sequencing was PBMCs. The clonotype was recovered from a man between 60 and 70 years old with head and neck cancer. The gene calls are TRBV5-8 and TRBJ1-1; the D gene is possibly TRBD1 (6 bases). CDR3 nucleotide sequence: TGTGCCAGCAGCTTGCGGGGGCTGACTGAAGCTTTCTTT. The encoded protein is CASSLRGLTEAFF.